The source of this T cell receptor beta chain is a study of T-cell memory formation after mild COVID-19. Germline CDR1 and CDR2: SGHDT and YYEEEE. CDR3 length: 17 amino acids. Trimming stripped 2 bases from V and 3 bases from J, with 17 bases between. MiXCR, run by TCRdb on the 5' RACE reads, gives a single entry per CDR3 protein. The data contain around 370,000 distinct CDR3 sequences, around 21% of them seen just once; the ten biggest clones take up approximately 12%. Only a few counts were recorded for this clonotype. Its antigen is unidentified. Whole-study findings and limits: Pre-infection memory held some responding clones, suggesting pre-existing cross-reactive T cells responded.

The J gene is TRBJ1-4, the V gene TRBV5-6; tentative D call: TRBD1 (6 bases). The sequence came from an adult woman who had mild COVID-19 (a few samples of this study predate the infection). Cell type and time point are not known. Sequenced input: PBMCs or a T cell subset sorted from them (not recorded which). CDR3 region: CASSFRQGKLANEKLFF. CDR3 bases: TGTGCCAGCAGCTTTCGGCAGGGGAAGTTGGCTAATGAAAAACTGTTTTTT. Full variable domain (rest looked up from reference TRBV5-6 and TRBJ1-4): DAGVTQSPTHLIKTRGQQVTLRCSPKSGHDTVSWYQQALGQGPQFIFQYYEEEERQRGNFPDRFSGHQFPNYSSELNVNALLLGDSALYLCASSFRQGKLANEKLFFGSGTQLSVL.